This T cell receptor beta chain was captured in a study of blood T cell repertoires in COVID-19. Across the study: Acute-phase and convalescent COVID-19 samples originated in the United States, Italy and Spain.

Which cohort a participant joined came from the clinical history participants gave. Two consecutive negative NP/OP PCR tests, clearance, or resolved symptoms defined Cohort 3 recovery. The table came from immunoSEQ multiplex PCR; TCRdb's copy has only in-frame clones and leaves some out. The table lists fewer than 500,000 clones, 80% to 90% of them singletons. The sequencing input was PBMCs or T cells enriched from blood (not recorded which). This receptor was obtained from a man aged 25 to 45 who had recovered from COVID-19.

DNA of the CDR3: TGTGCCACCAGTGATAGATACGCAGTAAGAGGAGTGTTTTTT. The encoded protein is CATSDRYAVRGVFF. This rearrangement joins TRBV24-1 to TRBJ1-4; D ambiguous. The CDR3 loop spans 14 amino acids. Germline lookup yields CDR1 KGHDR and CDR2 SFDVKD. V lost 3 bases, J lost 15 bases, and 19 bases lay in between.